The next 31 T cell receptor beta chains were all read from a single sample in a study of tumor-infiltrating lymphocytes in primary liver carcinoma. DNA and RNA were both co-extracted from 20-30 mg of bulk tissue that had not been sorted. TCR beta cDNA came from approximately 490 ng total RNA, primed with a constant-region primer. Three rounds of nested multiplex PCR with slightly modified ARM-PCR produced TCR beta libraries. Investigators reported that the first two PCR rounds, at roughly 11 cycles each, used TRBV1-TRBV30 forward primers with a C-beta reverse primer. Each CDR3 protein is one row after TCRdb ran MiXCR on the multiplex PCR reads. The table shows roughly 20,000 distinct CDR3 sequences, with around 79% occurring only once. The sample taken for sequencing was liver tumor tissue from sampling region 1. Subset noted: tumor region T1, superior pole. These TCRs come from a woman in her thirties with primary liver carcinoma and hepatitis B virus infection.

Worth noting for this clonotype: Since no conserved phenylalanine or tryptophan closes the CDR3, a read error is the likely cause. This chain links TRBV6-1 with TRBJ2-7; D is perhaps TRBD1 or TRBD2 (6 bases each). This CDR3 is built from 14 residues. Germline V gene sequence: CDR1 MNHNS, CDR2 SASEGT. CDR3 in amino acids: CASCDGRGGYEQYL. The CDR3 nucleotides read TGTGCCAGCTGTGACGGGAGAGGGGGTTACGAGCAGTACTTA.

On this clonotype itself: Without the conserved terminal phenylalanine or tryptophan, this CDR3 likely stems from a read error. V gene TRBV30 combines with J gene TRBJ2-7, with 13 bases that match TRBD2. The CDR3 has 15 residues. From germline, CDR1 is GTSNPN and CDR2 SVGIG (reference sequence). The CDR3 coding sequence is TGTACCTGGAGGGGACTAGCGGGGAAGTCCTACGAGCAGTACTCC. It encodes CTWRGLAGKSYEQYS.

This chain connects TRBV6-5 to TRBJ2-7; D is ambiguous. The CDR3 covers 15 residues. The V end lost 7 bases, the J end lost 0 bases, and 16 bases lay between the germline ends. The V gene's germline CDR1 is MNHEY and CDR2 SVGAGI. The DNA of the CDR3 is TGTGCCAGCAATCACAAGGACGGCAGCTCCTACGAGCAGTACTTC. It is translated as CASNHKDGSSYEQYF.

A single count supports this clonotype. The chain recombines TRBV12-3 or TRBV12-4 with TRBJ2-2, with D perhaps matching TRBD2 (6 bases). Trimming took off 6 bases at V and 4 bases at J, with 15 bases between the two ends. The CDR3 has 15 residues. CDR3 nucleotides: TGTGCCAGCAGCCCCCCTGTAGCGGTCACCGGGGAGCTGTTTTTT. It encodes CASSPPVAVTGELFF.

Regarding this clonotype: A read error may produce the germline difference seen at one junction end. The chain recombines TRBV6-5 with TRBJ2-3, with 8 bases lining up with TRBD2. This CDR3 has 14 residues. Per the germline V gene, CDR1 is MNHEY and CDR2 is SVGAGI. CDR3 in DNA: TGCGCCAGCAATGAAGCGGGAGCTCAAGCTACGCAATATTTT. This gives the protein CASNEAGAQATQYF.

Comment on this clonotype: One end of the junction varies from germline; a read error may be responsible. The chain is built from TRBV12-3 or TRBV12-4 and TRBJ2-3; D perhaps matches TRBD2 (6 bases). The CDR3 covers 15 residues. This CDR3 is CTSSFPPPSADTQYF. CDR3 DNA sequence: TGTACCAGTAGTTTTCCCCCTCCTAGCGCAGATACGCAGTATTTT.

Details on this clonotype: Germline and junction disagree at one end, which may indicate a read error. V usage is TRBV4-3 and J usage is TRBJ2-1; 9 bases agree with TRBD2. The CDR3 consists of 16 residues. CDR1 and CDR2 (germline): LGHNA, YSLEER. CDR3 coding DNA: TGCGTCAGCAGCCAAAGCGTAGCGGGAGCCAGAGATGAGCTGTTCTTC. Translation: CVSSQSVAGARDELFF.

Turning to this clonotype: The junction differs from germline at one of its ends, possibly a read error. In nucleotides, the CDR3 is TGTGACAGCAGTTCAACGGGACACGGTTTCTTGGATGAGCAGTTCTTT. Translation: CDSSSTGHGFLDEQFF. V gene TRBV11-3 combines with J gene TRBJ2-1; D may be TRBD1 (6 bases). In germline, CDR1 is SGHNT, CDR2 YENEEA. The length of the CDR3 is 16 residues.

For this clonotype: An end of the junction does not agree with germline; a read error may underlie this. The gene calls are TRBV20-1 and TRBJ1-2; weak D call: TRBD1 (5 bases). The CDR3 sequence is 13 residues long. Germline V CDR1 and CDR2: DFQATT, SNEGSKA (reference sequence). The DNA of the CDR3 is TGCAGTGCAGACGGGACTCACGGCTATGGCTACACCTTT. Translation: CSADGTHGYGYTF.

This clonotype was observed many times. The genes are TRBV14 and TRBJ2-1, with unresolved D. Trimming removed 2 bases from V and 7 bases from J, with 6 bases in between. This CDR3 is 12 amino acids long. CDR1 is SGHDN, CDR2 FVKESK, per germline. CDR3: CASSQTRNEQFF. For the CDR3, the DNA is TGTGCCAGCAGCCAAACGAGGAATGAGCAGTTCTTC. The variable domain in full, with the rest retrieved from reference TRBV14 and TRBJ2-1, is EAGVTQFPSHSVIEKGQTVTLRCDPISGHDNLYWYRRVMGKEIKFLLHFVKESKQDESGMPNNRFLAERTGGTYSTLKVQPAELEDSGVYFCASSQTRNEQFFGPGTRLTVL.

Remarks on this clonotype: Because it lacks the conserved phenylalanine or tryptophan at the end, this CDR3 is likely a read error. This chain connects TRBV14 to TRBJ2-3, with 10 bases lining up with TRBD2. Per the germline V gene, CDR1 is SGHDN and CDR2 is FVKESK. The CDR3 runs 16 residues. The V gene end was trimmed by 3 bases and the J gene end by 6 bases; junction bases not matched to a gene: 9. The chain's CDR3 is CASSQVQREGPDTQYL. DNA for the CDR3: TGTGCCAGCAGCCAGGTTCAGCGGGAGGGCCCTGATACGCAGTATTTA.

V is TRBV7-8 and J is TRBJ2-2, with 8 bases matching TRBD2. The CDR3 length is 16 residues. Germline lookup yields CDR1 SGHVS and CDR2 FQNEAQ. The ends lost 1 base at V and 8 bases at J; junction bases unmatched: 9. The CDR3 region has the DNA TGTGCCAGCAGCTTAGGGCAGCGGGAGATCACAGGGGAGCTGTTTTTT. Translated: CASSLGQREITGELFF.

Written as DNA, the CDR3 is TGTGCCAGGACCTCGGTGCGGGGAAACAGATTACAACCCCAGCATTTT. It yields the protein CARTSVRGNRLQPQHF. The V and J genes are TRBV6-5 and TRBJ1-5; D uncertain. Trimming stripped 9 bases from V and 10 bases from J, with 28 bases between. The CDR3 spans 16 residues. Germline lookup yields CDR1 MNHEY and CDR2 SVGAGI.

On this clonotype: The junction departs from the called germline gene at one end, perhaps through a read error. V is TRBV11-2 and J is TRBJ2-3; 12 nucleotides match TRBD2. Germline CDR1 is SGHAT and CDR2 is FQNNGV. The CDR3 totals 16 residues. The CDR3: CASSAGLAGIVDTQHF. The CDR3 DNA reads TGTGCCAGCAGTGCGGGACTAGCGGGTATTGTTGATACGCAGCACTTT.

The chain couples TRBV28 to TRBJ1-4, with TRBD1 identical over 7 bases. V lost 4 bases, J lost 4 bases, and 12 bases stayed unmatched. This CDR3 region has 17 residues. Germline V gene sequence: CDR1 MDHEN, CDR2 SYDVKM. In DNA form, the CDR3 reads TGTGCCAGCAGTTCCCCGACAATCGGGACAGTTAATGAAAAACTGTTTTTT. This gives the protein CASSSPTIGTVNEKLFF.

Only a few counts were recorded for this clonotype. The rearrangement links TRBV11-1 to TRBJ2-2; D unresolved. The germline V gene has CDR1 SGHAT and CDR2 FQDESV (reference sequence). The germline V and J ends were trimmed by 6 bases and 3 bases, with 11 bases remaining between them. The CDR3 covers 14 residues. The CDR3: CASRPSLDTGELFF. CDR3 coding DNA: TGTGCCAGCAGACCGAGCCTTGACACCGGGGAGCTGTTTTTT.

In its sample, this clonotype was seen many times. This likely comes from a read error, as the CDR3 has no conserved phenylalanine or tryptophan at its end. The chain links TRBV7-9 to TRBJ2-7; 8 positions agree with TRBD2. Germline values: CDR1 SEHNR, CDR2 FQNEAQ (reference sequence). This CDR3 has 14 amino acids. J was trimmed by 2 bases and V by 3 bases; bases with no gene match: 3. The DNA for the CDR3 is TGTGCCAGCAGCTTGAGCGGGAGTGCCTACGAGCAGTACCTC. It encodes CASSLSGSAYEQYL.

CDR3 bases: TGCGCCAGCAGCCAAGGACACACAGGGGGCTTGGAGACCCAGTACTTC. It codes for CASSQGHTGGLETQYF. The chain carries TRBV4-1 and TRBJ2-5; 9 nucleotides match TRBD1. J lost 5 bases, V lost 1 base, and 8 bases had no gene match. Germline-derived CDR1 and CDR2 are MGHRA and YSYEKL. The CDR3 loop spans 16 amino acids.

There are a few counts of this clonotype. The junction shows a germline mismatch at one end, possibly a read error. V is TRBV7-8 and J is TRBJ2-3; D ambiguous. Germline lookup yields CDR1 SGHVS and CDR2 FQNEAQ. There are 14 residues in the CDR3. This chain's CDR3 is CANSLSSCRDTQYF. CDR3 DNA: TGTGCCAACAGCTTGTCCAGCTGTCGGGATACGCAGTATTTT.

This rearrangement joins TRBV21-1 to TRBJ2-7; TRBD1, the table's D call, lacks a check against the DNA. TRBV21-1 is a pseudogene segment. The CDR3 extends over 18 amino acids. As DNA, the CDR3 is TGTGCCAACAGTAAGGTCGGACAGGGGCGCTTTAGATCCAACGAGCAGTACTTC. This gives the protein CANSKVGQGRFRSNEQYF.

This clonotype was picked up many times. V usage is TRBV5-1 and J usage is TRBJ2-7, with D possibly being TRBD2 (7 bases). The CDR3 length is 15 residues. Germline CDR1 and CDR2: SGHRS and YFSETQ. The ends were cut back, 4 bases at V and 3 bases at J, with 17 bases in the middle. The CDR3 region is CASSLTGLAVYEQYF. CDR3 bases: TGCGCCAGCAGCCTGACAGGTCTAGCGGTCTACGAGCAGTACTTC.

A word on this clonotype: At one end the junction does not follow the germline gene, possibly because of a read error. J is TRBJ2-5 and V is TRBV10-3; D unresolved. CDR1 is ENHRY, CDR2 SYGVKD, per germline. The CDR3 sequence is 15 residues long. This chain's CDR3 is CAISESAYRQETQYF. The DNA of the CDR3 is TGTGCCATCAGTGAGTCGGCTTACAGACAAGAGACCCAGTATTTC.

This clonotype was seen a handful of times. This CDR3 fails to terminate in the conserved phenylalanine or tryptophan, so it likely reflects a read error. V gene TRBV11-3 combines with J gene TRBJ2-1; D might be TRBD1 (6 bases). Trimming stripped 6 bases from V and 8 bases from J, with 23 bases between. Per germline, CDR1 SGHNT and CDR2 YENEEA. The CDR3 spans 16 residues. Here the CDR3 DNA reads TGTGCCAGCAGTCCAACGGGACATGGCTTCTTGGATGAGCAGTTCCTC. This translates into CASSPTGHGFLDEQFL.

The sample holds one count of this clonotype. Here the CDR3 omits its conserved ending phenylalanine or tryptophan, so a read error is the likely source. It is unclear where the CDR3 begins or ends on the DNA, so no DNA is shown, and the CDR3 is as TCRdb lists it. This rearrangement joins TRBV28 to TRBJ2-3; the table calls TRBD1, which could not be checked here. Germline assignment: CDR1 MDHEN and CDR2 SYDVKM. Termini included, the CDR3 measures 14 amino acids. CDR3 sequence reads: CASSPPPDPYTRYV.

This clonotype was observed a single time. The chain carries TRBV24-1 and TRBJ1-2; D call uncertain. Germline CDR1 and CDR2: KGHDR and SFDVKD. Trimming shortened V by 5 bases and J by 7 bases, and 7 bases separated the two germline ends. The CDR3 has 11 amino acids. CDR3 in DNA: TGTGCCACCAGTGGCCGGCTTGGCTACACCTTC. Its translation: CATSGRLGYTF.

This clonotype was counted a few times. This may be a read error, as it is one base from a much larger clone. V gene TRBV11-3 combines with J gene TRBJ2-7; 8 nucleotides match TRBD1. CDR3 length: 15 amino acids. Germline V gene lookup returns CDR1 SGHNT and CDR2 YENEEA. The CDR3 bases are TGTACCAGCAGCTTCCCGGGGCAGGGGGCTTACGAGCAGTACTTC. Translated, it gives CTSSFPGQGAYEQYF.

Points on this clonotype: This is likely a read error, given that the CDR3 carries no conserved phenylalanine or tryptophan at its end. The gene calls are TRBV11-3 and TRBJ2-3; perhaps TRBD2 as D (6 bases). Germline lookup yields CDR1 SGHNT and CDR2 YENEEA. The CDR3 spans 16 residues. V lost 4 bases and J 1 base, leaving 15 bases between the germline ends. The CDR3 region has the DNA TGTGCCAGCAGCTCCGGGAGCGGGCGAGGCACAGATACGCAGTATTCT. This translates into CASSSGSGRGTDTQYS.

Turning to this clonotype: This clone may be a read error of a much larger clone one base away. This sequence joins TRBV7-2 and TRBJ2-7; no reliable D call. The CDR3 has 12 amino acids. Germline V lookup: CDR1 SGHTA, CDR2 FQGNSA. CDR3 coding DNA: TGTGCCAGCAGCTCAAGTGACCACGAGCACTACTTC. Translated, it gives CASSSSDHEHYF.

This clonotype was seen a handful of times. The chain recombines TRBV28 with TRBJ2-5; 9 bases fit TRBD1. V was pared by 6 bases and J by 6 bases, with 17 bases of the junction left unmatched. The CDR3 totals 17 residues. The V gene's germline CDR1 is MDHEN and CDR2 SYDVKM. The CDR3 nucleotides read TGTGCCAGCAGCTCCCGAAAGGACAGGGGTTTTGTAAAGACCCAGTACTTC. Its protein product is CASSSRKDRGFVKTQYF.

Regarding this clonotype: Since a much larger clone is just one base distant, this may be a read error. In this CDR3 the conserved last residue, phenylalanine or tryptophan, is missing, so a read error is likely. The rearrangement uses TRBV12-3 or TRBV12-4 and TRBJ2-1; 11 positions match TRBD2. This CDR3 is 15 amino acids long. After removal of 7 bases from V and 6 bases from J, the junction contained 8 bases not matched to a gene. CDR3 in amino acids: CASTPGTSGPNEQFI. The CDR3 DNA follows: TGTGCCAGCACCCCCGGGACTAGCGGCCCCAATGAGCAGTTCATC.

On this clonotype itself: No conserved phenylalanine or tryptophan ends this CDR3, so it is likely a read error. V is TRBV5-6 and J is TRBJ1-1; D might be TRBD1 (5 bases). Germline V CDR1 and CDR2: SGHDT, YYEEEE. V lost 7 bases and J 7 bases, leaving 14 bases between the germline ends. The CDR3 runs to 12 residues. The CDR3 sequence: CASVREDIEAFL. The CDR3 coding sequence is TGTGCCAGCGTGCGTGAGGACATTGAAGCTTTCTTA.